The 8 T cell receptor beta chains below were found in one sample sequenced in a study of beta chain features in type 1 diabetes. Expressed TCRB transcripts were sequenced because the entire RNA isolate underwent reverse transcription. Repertoires were generated with immunoSEQ multiplex PCR, while TCRdb's copy carries only in-frame clones and drops some. The repertoire consists of roughly 500,000 clones, with roughly 30% occurring once and the leading ten covering more than 0.055%. The sequencing input was naive CD4+ T cells from blood. The source is a man aged 18 to 29 in good health.

On this clone itself: Mismatch with germline at one junction end may stem from a read error. The chain joins TRBV7-7 to TRBJ2-2, with TRBD2 matching 7 bases. CDR3 length equals 15 residues. Per germline, CDR1 SSHAT and CDR2 FNYEAQ (reference sequence). This CDR3 is CASSLGGLGSGELFF. Here the CDR3 DNA reads TGTGCTAGCAGCTTAGGCGGACTAGGTTCCGGGGAGCTGTTTTTT.

The rearrangement links TRBV27 to TRBJ1-2, with 10 bases matching TRBD1. The J segment lost 4 bases and the V segment lost 7 bases, leaving 9 bases of the junction unmatched. The germline V gene has CDR1 MNHEY and CDR2 SMNVEV (reference sequence). The CDR3 has 15 amino acids. CDR3 loop: CASTTSDRGSYGYTF. In DNA form, the CDR3 reads TGTGCCAGCACAACCTCGGACAGGGGGTCCTATGGCTACACCTTC.

This clone was counted a few times. This sequence joins TRBV14 and TRBJ2-7; 14 nucleotides line up with TRBD2. Germline V gives CDR1 SGHDN, CDR2 FVKESK. V lost 3 bases and J lost 2; bases outside the gene matches: 3. This CDR3 is built from 16 residues. The CDR3 DNA follows: TGTGCCAGCAGCCACGGACTAGCGGGAGGCGCCTACGAGCAGTACTTC. Translating it yields CASSHGLAGGAYEQYF. Combining the CDR3 with reference TRBV14 and TRBJ2-7 gives the whole variable domain EAGVTQFPSHSVIEKGQTVTLRCDPISGHDNLYWYRRVMGKEIKFLLHFVKESKQDESGMPNNRFLAERTGGTYSTLKVQPAELEDSGVYFCASSHGLAGGAYEQYFGPGTRLTVT.

This chain joins TRBV9 and TRBJ1-2; 7 bases are shared with TRBD1. This CDR3 contains 17 residues. Germline V CDR1 and CDR2: SGDLS, YYNGEE. V gave up 4 bases and J gave up 5 bases; unmatched junction bases: 17. The CDR3 sequence: CASSSSSLRGLEYGYTF. The CDR3 DNA is TGTGCCAGCAGCTCCTCAAGCCTCAGGGGGTTAGAGTATGGCTACACCTTC.

This rearrangement joins TRBV23-1 to TRBJ2-3; 10 nucleotides line up with TRBD2. TRBV23-1 is an ORF; its function is uncertain. V trimming: 0 bases; J trimming: 1 base; junction bases outside the gene matches: 10. The CDR3 has 19 amino acids. CDR3 nucleotide sequence: TGCGCCAGCAGTCAATCGGCTAGCGGGAGATCGGTCCGCACAGATACGCAGTATTTT. It yields the protein CASSQSASGRSVRTDTQYF.

The CDR3 DNA reads as TGTGCCAGCAGCGTAGAATGGGGACTAGCGGGATGGGATGAGCAGTTCTTC. It yields the protein CASSVEWGLAGWDEQFF. The chain is built from TRBV9 and TRBJ2-1, with 13 bases matching TRBD2. The CDR3 is made up of 17 amino acids. The junction had 8 bases not matched to a gene; V was cut back by 0 bases and J by 8 bases. In germline, CDR1 is SGDLS, CDR2 YYNGEE.

The chain recombines TRBV15 with TRBJ2-7; 9 bases are a match to TRBD2. This CDR3 spans 16 amino acids. The V gene's germline CDR1 is LNHNV and CDR2 YYDKDF (reference sequence). With 1 base clipped from V and 3 bases from J, the junction kept 7 bases outside the gene matches. The CDR3 sequence: CATSRGSSGSRYEQYF. The DNA for the CDR3 is TGTGCCACCAGCAGAGGAAGTAGCGGGAGTCGCTACGAGCAGTACTTC. The whole variable domain, remainder taken from reference TRBV15 and TRBJ2-7, is DAMVIQNPRYQVTQFGKPVTLSCSQTLNHNVMYWYQQKSSQAPKLLFHYYDKDFNNEADTPDNFQSRRPNTSFCFLDIRSPGLGDTAMYLCATSRGSSGSRYEQYFGPGTRLTVT.

This clone was counted between two and nine times. The chain joins TRBV28 to TRBJ1-1, with D maybe TRBD1 (5 bases). The CDR3 consists of 14 residues. Trimming took 1 base from V and 0 from J, leaving 6 bases between them. Per the germline V gene, CDR1 is MDHEN and CDR2 is SYDVKM. This CDR3 reads CASSLSGLNTEAFF. The DNA for the CDR3 is TGTGCCAGCAGTTTATCAGGGCTGAACACTGAAGCTTTCTTT.